This entry concerns a single TCR beta chain. This clonotype showed up many times. The clone's antigen remains unknown. Per-base qualities were not stored, and no clone one base away is much larger. The TCR beta CDR3 regions were amplified from RNA transcripts. For the first round of RT-PCR on the TCR CDR3, the HTBI primer set was used together with the Qiagen OneStep RT-PCR kit. Libraries were constructed in a second round of multiplex PCR, after which size selection and purification were carried out. Paired-end sequencing of the libraries was performed with 100 bp reads on an Illumina HiSeq2000. Concerning the study's data processing: SOAPnuke was used to process the raw data, with reads discarded if the reads contained adapters or uncalled bases, had a mean Phred below 15, or lacked an exact constant-primer or identifier match. COPE v1.2.5 was used to merge the high-quality paired reads, and each unique nucleotide sequence was defined as a clonotype. Clonotypes were aligned to IMGT TRBV, TRBD and TRBJ reference segments using MiTCR v1.1. Analysis was restricted to V-J combinations with a frequency above 0.0001, which covered roughly 99% of repertoires. The TCS score was defined as the ratio of F50 (clonal expansion) to E x V (chaos), calculated using BLOSUM62-based TCRdist between CDR3 peptides within each V-J. Welch's t-statistics and random forest reduced 450 to 600 V-J features to 13, which were used in a naive Bayes classifier (R e1071). The public reads were reprocessed in TCRdb via fastp at Q25 and MiXCR, keeping in-frame beta chains. Identical CDR3 protein sequences are pooled into one entry, listed with their most common genes and DNA. It is TCRdb's table, rather than the study itself, that gives the V and J calls and clone size. The table for this sample lists roughly 400,000 distinct CDR3 sequences; about an eighth of them were counted only once. The ten largest clonotypes hold 25% to 30% of the sample.

This specimen belongs to a study of T cells in Graves' hyperthyroidism and ophthalmopathy (dated by TCRdb to between 2019 and 2020). Turning to the overall study: Peripheral blood was sampled at the time of initial diagnosis, prior to any treatment. TCR V-J signatures able to tell the groups apart were searched for in a discovery cohort of approximately 95 patients, of whom around 42 had Graves' ophthalmopathy and roughly 58 had stable Graves' hyperthyroidism. An independent validation cohort of about 20 hyperthyroidism patients and about 15 patients who later progressed to ophthalmopathy tested prospective prediction of ophthalmopathy. The 80 to 100 discovery patients were randomly divided into training and test sets at a 7:3 ratio. Thyroid tissue and blood T-cell repertoires from several Graves' hyperthyroidism patients were also compared in the study. Once sampling was done, hyperthyroidism patients were given methimazole at a starting dose of 30 mg daily, whereas ophthalmopathy patients were given high-dose intravenous methylprednisolone. The paper reports TCR Vbeta CDR3 sequencing of some 140 peripheral blood samples: around 41 ophthalmopathy, around 80 hyperthyroidism and 17 progressor patients. The full study reports these points: Most expanded thyroid clonotypes (frequency above 0.001) were also detected in blood, suggesting blood repertoires may reflect thyroid immune responses. A model built on a 13 V-J signature distinguished ophthalmopathy from stable hyperthyroidism, reaching 87.88% sensitivity and 81% to 83% specificity in cross-validation and 80%/75% in testing. In validation, progression to ophthalmopathy was predicted by the model with 65% to 71% sensitivity and roughly 76% specificity, a median of approximately 6.5 months before onset. Sample size was not statistically predetermined, and investigators were not blinded to group allocation.

In the ophthalmopathy patients, disease was moderately to severely active, with a Clinical Activity Score of 3 or more, a NOSPECS grade of 4 or more, and a duration of less than 3 months. Any patient with an uncontrolled infection, another autoimmune disease, pregnancy or lactation was excluded. Clinical symptoms, serum thyroxine and TRAb, thyroid ultrasound, and orbital computed tomography formed the basis for the diagnoses. Ficoll-Paque density gradient centrifugation was used to isolate PBMCs from about 9 ml of fresh peripheral blood. Total RNA was extracted using Trizol reagent, and RNA quality was assessed on an Agilent 2100 Bioanalyzer. There are 15 amino acids in the CDR3, from cysteine to phenylalanine inclusive. CDR3 DNA only is kept here, 45 bases in frame from base 1. V is cut by 2 bases and J by 5 bases, and the space between the germline ends is 15 bases.

The rearrangement combines TRBV12-3 or TRBV12-4 with TRBJ2-5; possibly the D gene is TRBD2, per 5 matching bases. This clonotype originated in a man aged 50-60 years with Graves' ophthalmopathy. Sample: blood. DNA sequence: TGTGCCAGCAGTTTATACTCTATCCGAGGGGAGACCCAGTACTTC. Its translation reads: CASSLYSIRGETQYF.